There are a few counts of the clone carrying this T cell receptor beta chain. Germline V gene data show CDR1 as SNHLY and CDR2 as FYNNEI. CDR3 length: 15 residues. Trimming removed 8 bases from V and 2 bases from J; junction bases left unmatched: 9. The data derive from a study of blood T cells in healthy people across ages. A second PCR of roughly 7 to 11 cycles used a sample-barcoded 5' primer and a J-beta primer mix. TCRdb re-called the 5' RACE reads with MiXCR, one entry per CDR3 protein. The sample consists of approximately 490,000 distinct CDR3 sequences, around 24% of them appearing once. Extraction yielded at least 6 micrograms of total RNA per sample. These data are also associated with another study on T cells of mothers and their children. That investigation notes: Related and unrelated pairs show similar shaping of TCR recombination output by thymic selection.

The sequence was collected from a boy aged 10-17 years in good health. Sample: blood. This sequence joins TRBV2 and TRBJ2-3; 8 nucleotides line up with TRBD1. In DNA, the CDR3 is TGTGCCAGCCACCAACAGGGGGTTATCACAGATACGCAGTATTTT. Amino acids: CASHQQGVITDTQYF.